The rows below give T cell receptor beta chains drawn from one sample of a study of shared clonotypes between healthy human individuals. Data came from immunoSEQ multiplex PCR; TCRdb stores just in-frame clones and leaves some out. The profile shows about 1.1 million clones, roughly 74% of them singletons. Material for sequencing was memory CD4+ T cells from PBMCs. These receptor sequences come from a young man in good health. Some clones in this sample may be carry-over from other donors' samples. Each CDR3 is given with its conserved first and last residue. D genes are given only for firm matches. Size tells how often a clone was seen (once, few, many) or the class of an expanded clone, and some rows leave it out.

TRBJ2-5,NA,14,TRBV6-5,NA,TGTGCCAGCAGTTACTCGGGCGGGCAAGAGACCCAGTACTTC,CASSYSGGQETQYF
TRBJ2-1,NA,16,TRBV28,NA,TGTGCCAGCAGTTTGGGAGGTTCGTACTCCTACAATGAGCAGTTCTTC,CASSLGGSYSYNEQFF
TRBJ1-5,NA,13,TRBV30,once,TGTGCCTGGGACGGGGGGTGGGGTCAGCCCCAGCATTTT,CAWDGGWGQPQHF
TRBJ1-3,NA,15,TRBV7-2,NA,TGTGCCAGCAGCTTAGACTTGGGATCTGGAAACACCATATATTTT,CASSLDLGSGNTIYF
TRBJ2-7,NA,13,TRBV7-8,NA,TGTGCCAGCAGCTTAGGTCGGTTTGCCGAGCAGTACTTC,CASSLGRFAEQYF
TRBJ2-1,TRBD1,13,TRBV5-1,NA,TGCGCCAGCAGCCGGACAGGCGACAATGAGCAGTTCTTC,CASSRTGDNEQFF
TRBJ2-5,TRBD1,15,TRBV5-4,few,TGTGCCAGCAGCTTGGTCAGGGGGCAGGAGAAGACCCAGTACTTC,CASSLVRGQEKTQYF
TRBJ2-1,TRBD2,16,TRBV29-1,NA,TGCAGCGTCCGATCGCCGGGACTAGGGATGGGGGGTGAGCAGTTCTTC,CSVRSPGLGMGGEQFF
TRBJ1-4,NA,13,TRBV27,NA,TGTGCCAGCAGTCCTACTCGGTGGGAAAAACTGTTTTTT,CASSPTRWEKLFF
TRBJ1-5,NA,15,TRBV19,once,TGTGCCAGTAGTATTTCCGGGCCTTACGTCCAGCCCCAGCATTTT,CASSISGPYVQPQHF
TRBJ2-7,NA,15,TRBV11-2,NA,TGTGCCAGCAGCCCCGGACAGCTCCTCATCGACGAGCAGTACTTC,CASSPGQLLIDEQYF
TRBJ2-7,NA,16,TRBV18,NA,TGTGCCAGCTCACCGACGGGGCTAGGTATGAGAAACGAGCAGTACTTC,CASSPTGLGMRNEQYF
TRBJ2-1,NA,10,TRBV30,NA,TGTGCCGGTTATTACAATGAGCAGTTCTTC,CAGYYNEQFF
TRBJ1-2,NA,16,TRBV28,many,TGTGCCAGCAGTCCCCTGGCCCTCGCGGGGCCATATGGCTACACCTTC,CASSPLALAGPYGYTF
TRBJ1-1,NA,13,TRBV29-1,few,TGCAGCGTTGTAAAGGGTCAGAACACTGAAGCTTTCTTT,CSVVKGQNTEAFF
TRBJ2-5,TRBD2,19,TRBV7-6,NA,TGTGCCAGCAGCCCGCGACTAGCGGGAAGCCGGGGTGTGAAAGAGACCCAGTACTTC,CASSPRLAGSRGVKETQYF
TRBJ2-7,TRBD2,15,TRBV28,few,TGTGCCAGCAGTTTCCCCGCAGCGGGAGGATACGAGCAGTACTTC,CASSFPAAGGYEQYF
TRBJ2-1,TRBD2,15,TRBV7-3,NA,TGTGCCAGCAGCCCGGCGGGAGGCCCCTACAATGAGCAGTTCTTC,CASSPAGGPYNEQFF
TRBJ1-3,TRBD1,14,TRBV5-1,NA,TGCGCCAGCAGCGTCGGGACAGCTGGAAACACCATATATTTT,CASSVGTAGNTIYF
TRBJ2-5,NA,14,TRBV6-1,NA,TGTGCCAGCAGTGAACTACAGATACAAGAGACCCAGTACTTC,CASSELQIQETQYF
TRBJ1-6,NA,16,TRBV6-6,NA,TGTGCCAGCAGTTACTCTACGTACTCTGTCAATTCACCCCTCCACTTT,CASSYSTYSVNSPLHF
TRBJ2-7,NA,15,TRBV5-1,NA,TGCGCCAGCAGCTCGCCGGGACACGAGGACGACGAGCAGTACTTC,CASSSPGHEDDEQYF
TRBJ2-7,TRBD1,17,TRBV5-8,once,TGTGCCAGCAACAAGCCGGGACAGGGGGCTAGCTCCTACGAGCAGTACTTC,CASNKPGQGASSYEQYF